This T cell receptor beta chain stems from a study of cytomegalovirus exposure and HLA in healthy donors. Profiling relied on immunoSEQ multiplex PCR, and the TCRdb table lists in-frame clones only, not all of them. The sample has about 120,000 clones, approximately 81% seen once. The donors were members of the validation cohort comprising 100 to 150 subjects, separate from the approximately 710-subject first cohort. V gave up 1 base and J gave up 3 bases, with 18 bases separating them. The length of the CDR3 is 17 residues. Germline CDR1 MGHRA, CDR2 YSYEKL. Details on this clone: Its antigen is as yet unknown.

Whole-study findings and limits: As was reported, the classifier diagnosed cytomegalovirus status with high specificity and sensitivity. Researchers counted 180 or so TCR beta chains as cytomegalovirus-associated. Most TCR sequences showed up rarely, but some public TCRs showed up in many donors.

The V call is TRBV4-1, the J call TRBJ1-1, with D maybe TRBD1 (5 bases). Sequencing was carried out using PBMCs. The clonotype comes from a young woman in good health and CMV-seronegative. The DNA of the CDR3 is TGCGCCAGCAGCCAAGGACTTAAGGGGCCTGAGTACACTGAAGCTTTCTTT. Protein sequence: CASSQGLKGPEYTEAFF.